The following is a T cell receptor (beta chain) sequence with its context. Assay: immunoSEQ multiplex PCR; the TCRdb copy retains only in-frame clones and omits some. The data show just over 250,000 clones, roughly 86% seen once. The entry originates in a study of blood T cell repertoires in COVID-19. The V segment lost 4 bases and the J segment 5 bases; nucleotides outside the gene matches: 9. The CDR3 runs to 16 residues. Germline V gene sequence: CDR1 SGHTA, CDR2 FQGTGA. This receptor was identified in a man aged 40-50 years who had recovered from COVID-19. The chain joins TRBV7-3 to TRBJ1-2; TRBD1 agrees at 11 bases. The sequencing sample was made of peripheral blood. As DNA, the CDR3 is TGTGCCAGCAGCTCGAGAAGGGGACAGGGGGTTTATGGCTACACCTTC. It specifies CASSSRRGQGVYGYTF.